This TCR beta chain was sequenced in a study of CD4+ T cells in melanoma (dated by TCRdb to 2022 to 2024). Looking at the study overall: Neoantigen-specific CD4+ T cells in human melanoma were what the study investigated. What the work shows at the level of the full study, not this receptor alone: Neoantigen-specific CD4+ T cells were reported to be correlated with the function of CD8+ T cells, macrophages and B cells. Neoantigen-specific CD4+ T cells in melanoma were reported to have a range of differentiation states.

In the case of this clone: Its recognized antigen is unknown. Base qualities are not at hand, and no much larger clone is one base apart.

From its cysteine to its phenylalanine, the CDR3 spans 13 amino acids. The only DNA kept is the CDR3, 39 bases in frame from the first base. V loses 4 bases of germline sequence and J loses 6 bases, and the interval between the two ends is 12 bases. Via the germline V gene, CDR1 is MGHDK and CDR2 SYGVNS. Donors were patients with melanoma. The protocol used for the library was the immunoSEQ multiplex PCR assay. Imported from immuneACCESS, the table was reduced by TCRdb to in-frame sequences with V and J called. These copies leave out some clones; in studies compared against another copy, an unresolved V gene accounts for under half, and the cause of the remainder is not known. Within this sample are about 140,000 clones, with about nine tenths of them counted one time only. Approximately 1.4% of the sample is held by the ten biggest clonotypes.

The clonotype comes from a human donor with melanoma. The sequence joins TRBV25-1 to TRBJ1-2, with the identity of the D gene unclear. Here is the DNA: TGTGCCAGCAGTGCGGTAGGTATGGATGGCTACACCTTC. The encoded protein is CASSAVGMDGYTF.